Each of the 3 T cell receptor beta chains below was sequenced from the same sample in a study of T cell changes during pregnancy in multiple sclerosis. TCRdb's copy holds only in-frame clones and misses some; the assay was immunoSEQ multiplex PCR. The table lists about 110,000 clones, roughly 90% of them singletons, with 3% to 3.5% in the top ten. Sequences were derived from peripheral blood, sampled after pregnancy. These receptors were taken from a female donor with multiple sclerosis, enrolled in a pregnancy study.

CDR3 sequence (DNA): TGTGCCAGCAGCGTAGAAGCGGGCGCCCTATCTCGCACAGATACGCAGTATTTT. It yields the protein CASSVEAGALSRTDTQYF. The chain combines TRBV9 with TRBJ2-3, with D possibly matching TRBD2 (6 bases). The CDR3 spans 18 residues. The germline V gene encodes CDR1 SGDLS and CDR2 YYNGEE. Trimming removed 0 bases from V and 1 base from J, with 18 bases in between.

This sequence joins TRBV11-2 and TRBJ2-3, with TRBD2 identical over 9 bases. V lost 5 bases, J lost 5 bases, and 11 bases stayed unmatched. The germline gives CDR1 SGHAT, CDR2 FQNNGV. The CDR3 contains 16 residues. CDR3 loop: CASSHGSGGQVDTQYF. The CDR3, as DNA: TGTGCCAGCAGCCACGGTAGCGGGGGCCAGGTAGATACGCAGTATTTT. The variable domain in full, completed from reference TRBV11-2 and TRBJ2-3, reads EAGVAQSPRYKIIEKRQSVAFWCNPISGHATLYWYQQILGQGPKLLIQFQNNGVVDDSQLPKDRFSAERLKGVDSTLKIQPAKLEDSAVYLCASSHGSGGQVDTQYFGPGTRLTVL.

The gene calls are TRBV9 and TRBJ1-2, with D hard to call. CDR3 size: 14 residues. The germline CDR1 and CDR2 sequences are SGDLS and YYNGEE. The V end was cut by 1 base, the J end by 6 bases, with 13 bases between. This chain's CDR3 is CASSVNGEVDGYTF. CDR3 sequence (DNA): TGTGCCAGCAGCGTAAATGGGGAGGTTGATGGCTACACCTTC.